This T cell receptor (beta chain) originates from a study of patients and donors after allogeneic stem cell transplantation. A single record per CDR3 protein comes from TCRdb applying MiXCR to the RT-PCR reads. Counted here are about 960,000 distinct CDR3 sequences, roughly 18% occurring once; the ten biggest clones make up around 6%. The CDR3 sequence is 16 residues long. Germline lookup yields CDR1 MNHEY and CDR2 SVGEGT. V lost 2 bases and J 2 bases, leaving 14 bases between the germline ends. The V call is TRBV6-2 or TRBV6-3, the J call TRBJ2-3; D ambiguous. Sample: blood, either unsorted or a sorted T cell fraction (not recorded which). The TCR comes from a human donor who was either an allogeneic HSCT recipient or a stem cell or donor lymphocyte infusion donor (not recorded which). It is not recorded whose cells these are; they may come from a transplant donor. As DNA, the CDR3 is TGTGCCAGCAGTTACAATCTCGAGACCATCACAGATACGCAGTATTTT. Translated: CASSYNLETITDTQYF.